This T cell receptor beta chain was retrieved from a study of blood T cell repertoires in COVID-19. Turning to the study itself: Some COVID-19 samples were acute and others convalescent; all came from the United States, Italy and Spain. PBMCs, B-cell-depleted T cells, or T cells provided the cDNA or gDNA that made up the material.

Original data processing: Amplification of reference gene primers provided the estimated nucleated cell counts. Sequencing was performed with immunoSEQ multiplex PCR; in TCRdb, only in-frame clones are kept and a portion is missing. D and trimming were read from the DNA, whereas the V and J calls and clone size are those reported in that table. This sample yields over 70,000 clones, of which under 90% are seen a single time; around 3.9% belongs to the top ten. The CDR3 covers 15 residues. Germline CDR1 MNHNS, CDR2 SASEGT. V was trimmed by 3 bases and J by 2 bases, leaving 14 bases between them. This clonotype was sampled from a woman aged 55-75 years with acute or convalescent COVID-19. Sample: peripheral blood. This sequence joins TRBV6-1 and TRBJ2-7; weak D call: TRBD2 (6 bases). Here the CDR3 DNA reads TGTGCCAGCAGTGAGAGGGCGGGGTGGACCTACGAGCAGTACTTC. It yields the protein CASSERAGWTYEQYF.